This T cell receptor beta chain was observed in a study of T cells in Graves' hyperthyroidism and ophthalmopathy. Patients aged 18 to 65 with hyperthyroidism were newly diagnosed, with duration under 2 months. Diagnosis relied on clinical symptoms, serum thyroxine and TRAb, thyroid ultrasound and orbital computed tomography. CDR1 is SEHNR, CDR2 FQNEAQ, per germline (reference sequence). This CDR3 region has 22 residues. Concerning this clonotype: No antigen is known for it. The junction shows a germline mismatch at one end, possibly a read error.

TCR beta CDR3 region amplification was performed from RNA transcripts. HTBI primers drove first-round RT-PCR of the TCR CDR3. Each CDR3 protein gets one entry after TCRdb re-called the multiplex PCR reads with MiXCR. The sample has around 380,000 distinct CDR3 sequences, around an eighth seen once. General study findings and limits: A model of 13 V-J pairs discriminated ophthalmopathy from stable hyperthyroidism.

Sequenced input: blood. The TCR comes from a man younger than 45 with Graves' hyperthyroidism that later progressed to Graves' ophthalmopathy. The gene calls are TRBV7-9 and TRBJ2-6; 14 nucleotides match TRBD2. The CDR3 loop reads CASSPPLRLAGGSGSVANVLTF. CDR3 in DNA: TGTGCCAGCAGCCCTCCATTGAGACTAGCGGGGGGGTCCGGCTCTGTGGCCAACGTCCTGACTTTC.